Each of the 22 T cell receptor beta chains below was sequenced from the same sample in a study of T cell clones after liver transplantation (dated by TCRdb to 2018 to 2020). What this sample's time point label stands for: pre-transplant. To prepare the library, the immunoSEQ multiplex PCR assay was applied. What TCRdb holds here is the immuneACCESS table cut down to in-frame rearrangements. Part of the clones is not present; checked against another copy, under half of the missing clones reflect an unresolved V gene, and the others are unexplained. The sample records about 99,000 clones, around four fifths of which are singletons. The biggest ten clones account for about 0.89% of the sample. Specimen: CD4+ T cells from blood, collected before liver transplant. The receptors were gathered from a human donor who received a liver transplant.

The rearrangement joins TRBV5-8 to TRBJ1-5; D gene ambiguous. Germline-derived CDR1 and CDR2 are SGHTS and YDEGEE. Trimming removed 0 bases at V and 4 bases at J, with 14 bases between. CDR3 size: 16 residues. For the CDR3, the DNA is TGTGCCAGCAGCTTGGTGGGGAAGGGCCCAAATCAGCCCCAGCATTTT. This encodes CASSLVGKGPNQPQHF.

The J gene is TRBJ2-1, the V gene TRBV7-9, with 13 bases that match TRBD2. The CDR3 extends over 16 amino acids. CDR1 is SEHNR, CDR2 FQNEAQ, per germline (reference sequence). Germline trimming cut 8 bases from V and 9 bases from J; bases unmatched to any gene: 13. Here the CDR3 DNA reads TGTGCCAGCCTTAGATTTGGACTAGCGGGAGAGGGTGAGCAGTTCTTC. Protein: CASLRFGLAGEGEQFF.

V usage is TRBV27 and J usage is TRBJ1-6; a weak D match, TRBD1 (6 bases). Germline lookup yields CDR1 MNHEY and CDR2 SMNVEV (reference sequence). Trimming removed 3 bases from V and 5 bases from J, with 14 bases in between. There are 16 residues in the CDR3. CDR3 DNA: TGTGCCAGCAGTTTCTACAGGGTGTTTGATAATTCACCCCTCCACTTT. This gives the protein CASSFYRVFDNSPLHF.

The chain has TRBV5-1 and TRBJ2-3, with TRBD1 matching 7 bases. The CDR3 has 16 residues. Germline V gene sequence: CDR1 SGHRS, CDR2 YFSETQ. Germline trimming cut 4 bases from V and 5 bases from J; bases unmatched to any gene: 13. For the CDR3, the DNA is TGCGCCAGCAGCCCCTCTGTCGGGGCAGGGGGAGATACGCAGTATTTT. Its protein product is CASSPSVGAGGDTQYF.

V usage is TRBV7-6 and J usage is TRBJ2-6; maybe TRBD2 (5 bases). V lost 5 bases and J 3 bases, leaving 8 bases between the germline ends. The CDR3 has 14 residues. Germline V gene data show CDR1 as SGHVS and CDR2 as FNYEAQ. DNA for the CDR3: TGTGCCAGCAGCCTACTAGATGGGGCCAACGTCCTGACTTTC. This codes for CASSLLDGANVLTF.

The chain recombines TRBV7-9 with TRBJ1-3; 11 bases match TRBD1. Germline CDR1 SEHNR, CDR2 FQNEAQ (reference sequence). The CDR3 extends over 19 amino acids. V lost 0 bases and J lost 2; bases outside the gene matches: 9. CDR3 nucleotide sequence: TGTGCCAGCAGCTTAGCGTATAAGCCGGGACAGGGGGCTGGAAACACCATATATTTT. Its protein product is CASSLAYKPGQGAGNTIYF. Variable domain in full (rest from reference TRBV7-9 and TRBJ1-3): DTGVSQNPRHKITKRGQNVTFRCDPISEHNRLYWYRQTLGQGPEFLTYFQNEAQLEKSRLLSDRFSAERPKGSFSTLEIQRTEQGDSAMYLCASSLAYKPGQGAGNTIYFGEGSWLTVV.

The chain combines TRBV4-2 with TRBJ1-2; no definite D call. CDR1 LGHNA and CDR2 YNFKEQ come from the germline V gene. CDR3 length: 14 residues. V was clipped by 0 bases and J by 4 bases, with 9 bases between them. The CDR3 here is CASSQDSSSYGYTF. CDR3 coding DNA: TGTGCCAGCAGCCAAGATTCCAGCAGCTATGGCTACACCTTC.

V is TRBV6-1 and J is TRBJ1-2; no firm D call. V was pared by 6 bases and J by 6 bases, with 14 bases between. CDR1 and CDR2 from the germline V gene are MNHNS and SASEGT. The CDR3 is 13 amino acids. The CDR3: CASSRAGGNGYTF. CDR3 DNA sequence: TGTGCCAGCAGCCGCGCTGGAGGAAATGGCTACACCTTC.

CDR3 residues: CASSQLRQGGSPLHF. The CDR3 DNA reads as TGCGCCAGCAGCCAGCTTCGACAGGGGGGTTCACCCCTCCACTTT. The J gene is TRBJ1-6, the V gene TRBV4-3, with 9 bases fitting TRBD1. The V gene end was trimmed by 3 bases and the J gene end by 9 bases; junction bases not matched to a gene: 6. The CDR3 extends over 15 amino acids. CDR1 and CDR2 (germline): LGHNA, YSLEER.

The chain links TRBV4-1 to TRBJ2-7, with 10 bases that match TRBD1. The CDR3 has 16 residues. Germline CDR1 reads MGHRA; CDR2 reads YSYEKL. V was clipped by 4 bases and J by 7 bases; unmatched bases: 13. The CDR3 region has the DNA TGCGCCAGCAGCCTTACTGAGAGACAGGGGGCTTTGGAGCAGTACTTC. Amino acid sequence: CASSLTERQGALEQYF.

This clone came up once. This sequence joins TRBV15 and TRBJ2-1; 7 bases are a match to TRBD2. The length of the CDR3 is 18 residues. Germline values: CDR1 LNHNV, CDR2 YYDKDF (reference sequence). V lost 2 bases, J lost 0 bases, and 10 bases stayed unmatched. The CDR3 region is CATSRFPGGLSSYNEQFF. CDR3 bases: TGTGCCACCAGCAGATTCCCGGGAGGCCTGAGCTCCTACAATGAGCAGTTCTTC. Full variable domain (rest looked up from reference TRBV15 and TRBJ2-1): DAMVIQNPRYQVTQFGKPVTLSCSQTLNHNVMYWYQQKSSQAPKLLFHYYDKDFNNEADTPDNFQSRRPNTSFCFLDIRSPGLGDTAMYLCATSRFPGGLSSYNEQFFGPGTRLTVL.

This chain connects TRBV5-1 to TRBJ2-5; 12 nucleotides align to TRBD1. The CDR3 spans 14 residues. Per the germline V gene, CDR1 is SGHRS and CDR2 is YFSETQ. Trimming at V came to 4 bases and at J to 5 bases, leaving 3 bases not matched to a gene. This CDR3 is CASSGTGGAETQYF. DNA for the CDR3: TGCGCCAGCAGCGGGACAGGGGGCGCGGAGACCCAGTACTTC.

V usage is TRBV28 and J usage is TRBJ2-2; D unresolved. Trimming stripped 7 bases from V and 2 bases from J, with 5 bases between. Germline V gene data show CDR1 as MDHEN and CDR2 as SYDVKM. This CDR3 has 12 residues. CDR3 DNA sequence: TGTGCCAGCATCACAAACACCGGGGAGCTGTTTTTT. Its translation: CASITNTGELFF.

The chain has TRBV19 and TRBJ2-5, with 7 bases aligning to TRBD1. The trim removed 1 base at V and 1 base at J, leaving 3 bases unmatched. Germline values: CDR1 LNHDA, CDR2 SQIVND (reference sequence). CDR3 length equals 15 residues. The CDR3 coding sequence is TGTGCCAGTAGTATAGGGGACAGTTTCCAAGAGACCCAGTACTTC. Its protein product is CASSIGDSFQETQYF.

The chain joins TRBV13 to TRBJ1-2; 7 nucleotides match TRBD1. Unmatched junction bases numbered 9, after V lost 1 base and J lost 4 bases. This CDR3 comprises 16 residues. CDR1 is PRHDT and CDR2 is FYEKMQ in the germline V gene (reference sequence). This CDR3 reads CASSLEVTGAIYGYTF. CDR3 nucleotides: TGTGCCAGCAGCTTAGAGGTCACAGGGGCAATCTATGGCTACACCTTC.

J is TRBJ1-2 and V is TRBV4-1; 8 bases fit TRBD1. Germline trimming cut 0 bases from V and 8 bases from J; bases unmatched to any gene: 11. This CDR3 region has 16 residues. Germline loops: CDR1 MGHRA, CDR2 YSYEKL. The DNA for the CDR3 is TGCGCCAGCAGCCAAGACCACGCCAGGGGGCGAGGGGGCTACACCTTC. This codes for CASSQDHARGRGGYTF.

The chain couples TRBV5-4 to TRBJ1-1; TRBD1 is a possible D gene (5 bases). The germline gives CDR1 SGHNT, CDR2 YYREEE (reference sequence). Trimming removed 0 bases at V and 0 bases at J, with 12 bases between. CDR3 length: 16 residues. CDR3 coding DNA: TGTGCCAGCAGCTTGGCCAAGGGGAGTATGAACACTGAAGCTTTCTTT. Encoded protein: CASSLAKGSMNTEAFF.

The V call is TRBV5-1, the J call TRBJ1-2, with TRBD1 matching 7 bases. V was pared by 0 bases and J by 7 bases, with 9 bases of the junction left unmatched. This CDR3 has 15 residues. CDR1 is SGHRS, CDR2 YFSETQ, per germline. The CDR3: CASSLGSDRASGYTF. The CDR3 DNA sequence: TGCGCCAGCAGCTTGGGGAGTGACAGGGCGTCTGGCTACACCTTC.

This clone was detected a few times. V gene TRBV19 combines with J gene TRBJ2-7, with 7 bases identical to TRBD1. J lost 7 bases, V lost 8 bases, and 17 bases had no gene match. There are 15 residues in the CDR3. Germline lookup yields CDR1 LNHDA and CDR2 SQIVND (reference sequence). The CDR3, as DNA: TGTGCCAGTCAACGACAACCCAGACAGGGCGAGGAGCAGTACTTC. Amino acids: CASQRQPRQGEEQYF.

This clone has a handful of counts. This chain links TRBV6-6 with TRBJ2-1; weak D call: TRBD2 (6 bases). The CDR3 has 16 amino acids. In germline, CDR1 is MNHNY, CDR2 SVGAGI (reference sequence). Trimming removed 0 bases from V and 9 bases from J, with 18 bases in between. CDR3 region: CASSYSRRTNAGEQFF. CDR3 sequence (DNA): TGTGCCAGCAGTTACTCGAGAAGGACTAACGCGGGTGAGCAGTTCTTC.

V usage is TRBV7-9 and J usage is TRBJ1-1, with D uncertain. This CDR3 contains 14 residues. V was cut by 1 base and J by 3 bases, with 9 bases left in between. The germline gives CDR1 SEHNR, CDR2 FQNEAQ (reference sequence). For the CDR3, the DNA is TGTGCCAGCAGCTTAGGGACCGCATACACTGAAGCTTTCTTT. Its protein product is CASSLGTAYTEAFF.

The genes are TRBV28 and TRBJ2-7, with TRBD2 matching over 8 bases. The CDR3 is 15 residues long. Germline trimming cut 2 bases from V and 3 bases from J; bases unmatched to any gene: 6. From germline, CDR1 is MDHEN and CDR2 SYDVKM. CDR3 DNA sequence: TGTGCCAGCAGTTTAGGCGGGAGGATTAGCTACGAGCAGTACTTC. Its protein is CASSLGGRISYEQYF.